This T cell receptor (beta chain) was sequenced for a study of technical replicates of blood from several donors. Sequencing was performed with immunoSEQ multiplex PCR; in TCRdb, only in-frame clones are kept and a portion is missing. Here the sample spans 75,000 to 100,000 clones, approximately 93% being singletons. Germline V gene sequence: CDR1 SGHAT, CDR2 FQNNGV. Trimming stripped 5 bases from V and 8 bases from J, with 27 bases between. The CDR3 totals 17 residues. This chain links TRBV11-2 with TRBJ1-2, with a tentative D call TRBD1 (5 bases). This clonotype was obtained from a human donor in good health. Sequenced input: T cells isolated from PBMCs. CDR3 protein: CASSRSRDGALGEGYTF. The CDR3 DNA follows: TGTGCCAGCAGCCGATCGCGGGATGGGGCCCTGGGTGAGGGCTACACCTTC.